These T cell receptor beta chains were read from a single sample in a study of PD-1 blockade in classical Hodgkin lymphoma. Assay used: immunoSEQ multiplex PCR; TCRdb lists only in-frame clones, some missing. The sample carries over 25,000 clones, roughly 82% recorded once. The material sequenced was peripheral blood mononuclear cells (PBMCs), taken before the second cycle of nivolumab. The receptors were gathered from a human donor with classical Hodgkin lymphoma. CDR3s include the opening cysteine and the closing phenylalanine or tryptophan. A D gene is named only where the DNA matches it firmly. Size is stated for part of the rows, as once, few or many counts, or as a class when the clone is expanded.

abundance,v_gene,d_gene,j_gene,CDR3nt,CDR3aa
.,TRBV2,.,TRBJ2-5,TGTGCCAGCAGTCGAGGAGCCCTCCAAGAGACCCAGTACTTC,CASSRGALQETQYF
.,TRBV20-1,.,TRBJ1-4,TGCAGTGCTGGACATAATGAAAAACTGTTTTTT,CSAGHNEKLFF
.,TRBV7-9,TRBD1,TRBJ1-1,TGTGCCAGCAGCTTTGGAGGGGGCCGGGACACTGAAGCTTTCTTT,CASSFGGGRDTEAFF
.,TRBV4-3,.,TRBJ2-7,TGCGCCAGCAGCCAAGAGCGGGGATCCTACGAGCAGTACTTC,CASSQERGSYEQYF
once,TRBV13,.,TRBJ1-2,TGTGCCAGCAGCGCGGACGGCGGGGCCTATGGCTACACCTTC,CASSADGGAYGYTF
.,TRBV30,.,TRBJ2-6,TGTGCCTGGAGTGTACTCGGATTTGGGGCCAACGTCCTGACTTTC,CAWSVLGFGANVLTF
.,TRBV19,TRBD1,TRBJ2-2,TGTGCCAGTACTCCGCTCAGGACAGGGCGCGGGGAGCTGTTTTTT,CASTPLRTGRGELFF
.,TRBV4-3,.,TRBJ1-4,TGCGCCAGCAGCCAAGATTTCACAGCCTGGGGAGAGTCTAATGAAAAACTGTTTTTT,CASSQDFTAWGESNEKLFF
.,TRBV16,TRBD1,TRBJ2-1,TGTGCCAGCAGCCAATCGATTGCAGGGGGATCCTACAATGAGCAGTTCTTC,CASSQSIAGGSYNEQFF
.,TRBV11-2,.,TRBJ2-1,TGTGCCAGCAGCCGGGTTAGAATCAATGAGCAGTTCTTC,CASSRVRINEQFF
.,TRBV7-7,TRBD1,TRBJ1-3,TGTGCTAGCAGCCCAGGGACAGGGGCAGGAAACACCATATATTTT,CASSPGTGAGNTIYF
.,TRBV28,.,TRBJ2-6,TGTGCCAGCAGCAGAACTACTACAGGGCTGGCCCTGACTTTC,CASSRTTTGLALTF
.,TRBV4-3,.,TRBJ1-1,TGCGCCAGCAGCCAAGTAACGGAGAACACTGAAGCTTTCTTT,CASSQVTENTEAFF
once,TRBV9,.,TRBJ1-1,TGTGCCAGCAGTGCCACGGGACGCCCGAACACTGAAGCTTTCTTT,CASSATGRPNTEAFF
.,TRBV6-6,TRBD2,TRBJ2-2,TGTGCCAGCATTCCGGGACTAGGTCGGACCGGGGAGCTGTTTTTT,CASIPGLGRTGELFF
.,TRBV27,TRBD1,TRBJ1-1,TGTGCCAGCAGTTTCTGGCAGGGGGCTTCTGAAGCTTTCTTT,CASSFWQGASEAFF
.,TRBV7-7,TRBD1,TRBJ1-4,TGTGCCAGCAGCTTAGGAACAGGGGTTAATGAAAAACTGTTTTTT,CASSLGTGVNEKLFF
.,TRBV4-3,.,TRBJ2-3,TGCGCCAGCAGCCAGGGGTGGAACTCCGGCACAGATACGCAGTATTTT,CASSQGWNSGTDTQYF
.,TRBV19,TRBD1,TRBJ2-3,TGTGCCAGTAATAAAATACAGGGGACAGATACGCAGTATTTT,CASNKIQGTDTQYF
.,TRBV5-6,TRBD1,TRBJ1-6,TGTGCCAGCAGCTTGCTCCACCTTGGACAGGTCCATAATTCACCCCTCCACTTT,CASSLLHLGQVHNSPLHF
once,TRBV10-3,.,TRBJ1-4,TGTGCCATCAGTGAAGGGGGACTGAATGAAAAACTGTTTTTT,CAISEGGLNEKLFF
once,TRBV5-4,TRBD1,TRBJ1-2,TGTGCCAGCAGACGGACAGGGGGCTTTGTGGGCTACACCTTC,CASRRTGGFVGYTF
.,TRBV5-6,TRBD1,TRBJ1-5,TGTGCCAGCAGCTTATCAGGGGGAGCTCAGCCCCAGCATTTT,CASSLSGGAQPQHF
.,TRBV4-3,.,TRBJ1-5,TGCGCCAGCAGCCAAGAAAGGGTGGCGGGTCACAATCAGCCCCAGCATTTT,CASSQERVAGHNQPQHF
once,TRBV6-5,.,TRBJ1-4,TGTGCCAGCAGTTACACAGATTGGGGCGGCGGAAAACTGTTTTTT,CASSYTDWGGGKLFF
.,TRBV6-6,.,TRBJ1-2,TGTGCCAGCAGTTACGAGGGGTGGGGCTACACCTTC,CASSYEGWGYTF
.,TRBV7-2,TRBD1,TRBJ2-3,TGTGCCAGCATCGCCGTGACAGGGGCCCGGGATACGCAGTATTTT,CASIAVTGARDTQYF
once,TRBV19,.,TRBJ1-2,TGTGCCAGTAGTAATCCGTCGGGGCGTAGCTATGGCTACACCTTC,CASSNPSGRSYGYTF
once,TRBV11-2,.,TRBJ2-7,TGTGCCAGCAGCTTGTCGGGAAAGAACGAGCAGTACTTC,CASSLSGKNEQYF
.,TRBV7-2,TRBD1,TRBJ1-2,TGTGCCAGCAGCCCACGGGACAGGGGGTGGGCTAACTATGGCTACACCTTC,CASSPRDRGWANYGYTF
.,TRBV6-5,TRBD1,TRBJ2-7,TGTGCCAGCAGTTCGCGGCGACAGGGGGGCGCAGGGGAGCAGTACTTC,CASSSRRQGGAGEQYF